This paragraph covers one TCR beta chain sequence. These data are taken from a study of blood T cell repertoires in COVID-19. Germline V gives CDR1 SGHRS, CDR2 YFSETQ. The CDR3 runs to 13 residues. Trimming took 3 bases from V and 9 from J, leaving 13 bases between them. Clones were read by immunoSEQ multiplex PCR, and TCRdb kept only the in-frame ones, dropping some. The sample yields 340,000 or so clones, 80% to 90% seen once. Sequencing was done on a sample of peripheral blood. The receptor was derived from a man aged 25-45 years with active or convalescent COVID-19. This chain uses TRBV5-1 with TRBJ2-1; D perhaps matches TRBD2 (6 bases). The CDR3 region has the DNA TGCGCCAGCAGCTCCAGTCCCGGGGGTGAGCAGTTCTTC. Encoded protein: CASSSSPGGEQFF.